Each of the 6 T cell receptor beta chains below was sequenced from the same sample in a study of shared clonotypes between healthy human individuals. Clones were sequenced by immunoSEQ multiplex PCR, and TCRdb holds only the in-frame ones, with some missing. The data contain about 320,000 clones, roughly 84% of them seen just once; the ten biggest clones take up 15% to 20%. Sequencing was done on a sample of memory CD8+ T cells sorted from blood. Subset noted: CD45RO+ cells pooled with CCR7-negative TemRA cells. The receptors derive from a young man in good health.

CDR3 in amino acids: CASRRQGICGYTF. As DNA, the CDR3 is TGCGCCAGCAGAAGACAGGGGATTTGTGGCTACACCTTC. V is TRBV5-1 and J is TRBJ1-2; TRBD1 matches 8 bases. Trimming removed 5 bases from V and 7 bases from J; junction bases left unmatched: 7. Germline V lookup: CDR1 SGHRS, CDR2 YFSETQ. The CDR3 runs to 13 residues.

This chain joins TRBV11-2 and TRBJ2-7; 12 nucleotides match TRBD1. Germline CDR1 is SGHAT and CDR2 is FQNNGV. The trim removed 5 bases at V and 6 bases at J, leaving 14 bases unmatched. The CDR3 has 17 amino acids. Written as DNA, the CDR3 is TGTGCCAGCAGCCAATTCCAGAATTGGGACAGGGGGCGCGAGCAGTACTTC. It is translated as CASSQFQNWDRGREQYF.

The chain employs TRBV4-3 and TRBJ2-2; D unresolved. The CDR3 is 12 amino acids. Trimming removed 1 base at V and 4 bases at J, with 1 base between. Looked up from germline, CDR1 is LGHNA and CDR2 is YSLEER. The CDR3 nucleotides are TGCGCCAGCAGCCAAGGCACCGGGGAGCTGTTTTTT. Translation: CASSQGTGELFF.

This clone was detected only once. The CDR3 here is CASSFPSGVGTGELFF. The CDR3 DNA sequence: TGTGCCAGCAGCTTTCCGTCGGGAGTTGGCACCGGGGAGCTGTTTTTT. V and J are TRBV7-9 and TRBJ2-2; D possibly corresponds to TRBD2 (6 bases). Germline CDR1 and CDR2: SEHNR and FQNEAQ (reference sequence). The ends were cut back, 3 bases at V and 4 bases at J, with 15 bases in the middle. There are 16 residues in the CDR3.

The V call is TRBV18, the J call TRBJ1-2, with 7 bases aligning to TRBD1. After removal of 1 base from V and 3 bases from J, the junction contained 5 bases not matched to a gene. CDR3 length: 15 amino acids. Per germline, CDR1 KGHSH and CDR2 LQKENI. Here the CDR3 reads CASSPLDREDYGYTF. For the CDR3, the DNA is TGTGCCAGCTCACCACTAGACAGGGAGGACTATGGCTACACCTTC.

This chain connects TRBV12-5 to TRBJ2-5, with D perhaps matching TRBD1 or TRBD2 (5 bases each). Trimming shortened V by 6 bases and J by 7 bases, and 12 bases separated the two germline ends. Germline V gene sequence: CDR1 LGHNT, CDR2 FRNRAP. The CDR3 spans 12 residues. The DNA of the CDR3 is TGTGCTAGTGGCGTGGATGGGGGGACCCAGTACTTC. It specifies CASGVDGGTQYF.